What follows describes a single T cell receptor (beta chain). The CDR3 runs 13 residues. Trimming cost V 4 bases and J 7 bases, with 13 bases left between them. Germline CDR1 and CDR2: MDHEN and SYDVKM. Each PCR replicate run on unsorted PBMC took in 300 ng DNA, around 30,000 T cell genomes. Ten immunoSEQ deep assay plates served to sequence unsorted PBMC DNA. In the authors' methods: ImmunoSEQ supplied junction-only sequences lacking quality scores, so filtering was different. The data were produced by immunoSEQ multiplex PCR, yet TCRdb's version contains in-frame clones alone and is incomplete. V and J calls and clone size are as listed in that table; D and trimming were resolved from the DNA. The sample lists 450,000 to 500,000 clones, around 73% occurring once. The entry originates in a study of shared clonotypes between healthy human individuals. The donors, all of them Caucasian adults, lived in Nashville, Tennessee.

Sequenced: PBMCs. This clonotype was obtained from a woman in her 40s in good health. Some clones in this sample may be carry-over from other donors' samples. This rearrangement joins TRBV28 to TRBJ1-2; D uncertain. CDR3 protein: CASSSPGVGGYTF. The CDR3 bases are TGTGCCAGCAGTTCACCCGGGGTCGGTGGCTACACCTTC.